These 8 T cell receptor beta chains came from one sample sequenced in a study of OX40 agonist ivuxolimab in advanced cancers. The protocol was immunoSEQ multiplex PCR, while the TCRdb copy is restricted to in-frame clones and leaves out a portion. Here the sample spans approximately 52,000 clones, around 88% being singletons. Sequenced material: CD4+ or CD8+ T cells sorted from blood, taken in a trial of the OX40 agonist ivuxolimab. The receptors shown here come from an adult with an advanced solid tumor such as melanoma, head and neck, liver or kidney cancer.

This rearrangement joins TRBV18 to TRBJ1-1; the D gene is possibly TRBD1 (6 bases). In germline, CDR1 is KGHSH, CDR2 LQKENI. The length of the CDR3 is 16 residues. V was trimmed by 5 bases and J by 0 bases, leaving 16 bases between them. Here the CDR3 DNA reads TGTGCCAGCTCATTAGCCATAAGGGGGGTGAACACTGAAGCTTTCTTT. Translating it yields CASSLAIRGVNTEAFF.

The V call is TRBV20-1, the J call TRBJ1-1, with D uncertain. Germline V lookup: CDR1 DFQATT, CDR2 SNEGSKA (reference sequence). The CDR3 extends over 11 amino acids. V was shortened by 7 bases and J by 1 base, with 7 bases between the two germline ends. DNA of the CDR3: TGCAGTGGGGCAGGGAACACTGAAGCTTTCTTT. Protein: CSGAGNTEAFF.

This sequence joins TRBV6-5 and TRBJ1-3, with D uncertain. V was shortened by 2 bases and J by 0 bases, with 11 bases between the two germline ends. Germline V gene sequence: CDR1 MNHEY, CDR2 SVGAGI. This CDR3 is 16 amino acids long. The CDR3 reads CASSYTLASSGNTIYF. CDR3 sequence (DNA): TGTGCCAGCAGTTACACGCTGGCGAGCTCTGGAAACACCATATATTTT.

V gene TRBV9 combines with J gene TRBJ1-3, with D possibly being TRBD1 (6 bases). Germline assignment: CDR1 SGDLS and CDR2 YYNGEE. Trimming stripped 2 bases from V and 2 bases from J, with 11 bases between. The CDR3 covers 15 residues. The CDR3 sequence: CASSVSRDTGNTIYF. CDR3 DNA: TGTGCCAGCAGCGTGAGCCGGGACACTGGAAACACCATATATTTT.

The CDR3 reads CASSQDRSELYGYTF. CDR3 bases: TGCGCCAGCAGCCAAGATCGGTCAGAACTCTATGGCTACACCTTC. The chain combines TRBV4-3 with TRBJ1-2; D gene ambiguous. The CDR3 is 15 amino acids. The germline CDR1 and CDR2 sequences are LGHNA and YSLEER. Deletions cut 0 bases from V and 4 bases from J, with 12 bases between.

This clone was recorded only once. The rearrangement links TRBV5-6 to TRBJ2-7, with D possibly being TRBD1 (5 bases). The germline V and J ends were trimmed by 0 bases and 5 bases, with 9 bases remaining between them. Germline-derived CDR1 and CDR2 are SGHDT and YYEEEE. CDR3 size: 13 residues. The DNA for the CDR3 is TGTGCCAGCAGCTTGGCAGGGATTAACGAGCAGTACTTC. Translation: CASSLAGINEQYF.

The rearrangement links TRBV12-5 to TRBJ1-5, with D unclear. The CDR3 extends over 12 amino acids. The germline V and J ends were trimmed by 2 bases and 5 bases, with 4 bases remaining between them. Germline-derived CDR1 and CDR2 are LGHNT and FRNRAP. The CDR3 region is CASGLFHQPQHF. CDR3 nucleotides: TGTGCTAGTGGTTTGTTTCATCAGCCCCAGCATTTT. Together with reference TRBV12-5 and TRBJ1-5, the CDR3 gives the full variable domain: DARVTQTPRHKVTEMGQEVTMRCQPILGHNTVFWYRQTMMQGLELLAYFRNRAPLDDSGMPKDRFSAEMPDATLATLKIQPSEPRDSAVYFCASGLFHQPQHFGDGTRLSIL.

The genes are TRBV5-6 and TRBJ2-5; 9 positions match TRBD2. V dropped 4 bases and J dropped 5; count of bases not matched to a gene: 12. Germline assignment: CDR1 SGHDT and CDR2 YYEEEE. CDR3 length: 16 amino acids. The CDR3 DNA reads TGTGCCAGCAGCCTGAACGTGGTAGCGGGGGTTGAGACCCAGTACTTC. Its translation is CASSLNVVAGVETQYF.